This TCR beta chain was identified in a study of blood T cell repertoires in COVID-19. About the study: Samples of COVID-19 (acute and convalescent) were obtained from the United States, Italy and Spain. PBMCs, B-cell-depleted T cells, or T cells were the source of the cDNA or gDNA that made up the material.

V was pared by 3 bases and J by 6 bases, with 14 bases between. Germline CDR1 is LNHDA and CDR2 is SQIVND (reference sequence). The CDR3 extends over 14 amino acids. In the original analysis: By means of reference gene primer amplification, nucleated cell counts were estimated. Generated by immunoSEQ multiplex PCR, the TCRdb table keeps only in-frame clones and is missing some. Clone size and the V and J calls come from that table; the DNA yielded D and trimming. The sample yields around 220,000 clones, around 85% seen once. The sequence derives from a woman in her 40s with active or convalescent COVID-19. The sequenced sample consisted of peripheral blood. The chain links TRBV19 to TRBJ1-2; D is possibly TRBD1 (6 bases). CDR3 sequence reads: CASSMDRTVHGYTF. In DNA form, the CDR3 reads TGTGCCAGTAGTATGGACCGGACAGTACATGGCTACACCTTC.